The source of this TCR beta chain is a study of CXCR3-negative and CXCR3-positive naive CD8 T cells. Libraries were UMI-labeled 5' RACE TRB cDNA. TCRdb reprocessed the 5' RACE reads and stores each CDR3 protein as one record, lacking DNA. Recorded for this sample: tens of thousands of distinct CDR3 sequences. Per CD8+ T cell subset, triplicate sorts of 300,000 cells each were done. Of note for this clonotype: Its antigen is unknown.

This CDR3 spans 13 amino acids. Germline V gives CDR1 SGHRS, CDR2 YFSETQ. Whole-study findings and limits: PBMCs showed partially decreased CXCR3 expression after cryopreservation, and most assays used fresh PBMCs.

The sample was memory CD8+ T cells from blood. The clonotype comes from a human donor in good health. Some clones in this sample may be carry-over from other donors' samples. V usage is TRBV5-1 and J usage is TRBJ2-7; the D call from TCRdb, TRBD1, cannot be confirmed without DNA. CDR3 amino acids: CASSAGGTYEQYF.